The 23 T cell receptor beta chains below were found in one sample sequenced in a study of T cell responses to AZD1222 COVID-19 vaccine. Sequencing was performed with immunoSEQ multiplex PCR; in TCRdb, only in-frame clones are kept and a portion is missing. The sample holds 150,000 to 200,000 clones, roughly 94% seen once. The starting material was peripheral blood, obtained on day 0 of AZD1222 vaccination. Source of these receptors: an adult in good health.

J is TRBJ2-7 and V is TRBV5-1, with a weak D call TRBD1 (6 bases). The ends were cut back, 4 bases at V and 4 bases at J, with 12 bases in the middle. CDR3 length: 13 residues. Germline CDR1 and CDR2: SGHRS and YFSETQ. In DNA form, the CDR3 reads TGCGCCAGCAGCGAGGGGGAGCTTTACGAGCAGTACTTC. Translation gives CASSEGELYEQYF.

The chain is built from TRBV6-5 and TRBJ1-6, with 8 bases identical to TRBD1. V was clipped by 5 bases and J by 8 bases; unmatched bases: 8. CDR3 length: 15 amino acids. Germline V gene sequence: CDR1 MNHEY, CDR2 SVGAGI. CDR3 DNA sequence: TGTGCCAGCAGTAAAACCCTGACAGGGGATTCACCCCTCCACTTT. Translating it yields CASSKTLTGDSPLHF.

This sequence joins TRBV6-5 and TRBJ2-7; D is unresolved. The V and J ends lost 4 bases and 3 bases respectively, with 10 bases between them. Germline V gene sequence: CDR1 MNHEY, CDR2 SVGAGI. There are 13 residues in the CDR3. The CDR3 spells CASSSMTDYEQYF. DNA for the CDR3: TGTGCCAGCAGTTCCATGACCGACTACGAGCAGTACTTC.

CDR3 region: CASRIGKAAAYEQYF. CDR3 coding DNA: TGTGCCAGCAGGATTGGGAAAGCGGCAGCCTACGAGCAGTACTTC. The J gene is TRBJ2-7, the V gene TRBV6-5; weak D call: TRBD2 (5 bases). The CDR3 covers 15 residues. V lost 6 bases and J 2 bases, leaving 17 bases between the germline ends. Looked up from germline, CDR1 is MNHEY and CDR2 is SVGAGI.

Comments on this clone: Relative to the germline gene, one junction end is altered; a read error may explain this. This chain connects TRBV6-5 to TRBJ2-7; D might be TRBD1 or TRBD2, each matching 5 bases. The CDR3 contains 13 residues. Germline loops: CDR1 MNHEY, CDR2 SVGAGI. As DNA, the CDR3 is TGTGCCAGCACGTCGGGGCCCAGCCAAGGATATTTCTTC. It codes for CASTSGPSQGYFF.

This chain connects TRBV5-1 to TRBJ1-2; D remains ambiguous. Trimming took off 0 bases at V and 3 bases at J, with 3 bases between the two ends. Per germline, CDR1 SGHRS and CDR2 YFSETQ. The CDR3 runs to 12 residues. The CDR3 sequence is CASSLGDYGYTF. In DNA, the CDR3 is TGCGCCAGCAGCTTGGGGGACTATGGCTACACCTTC.

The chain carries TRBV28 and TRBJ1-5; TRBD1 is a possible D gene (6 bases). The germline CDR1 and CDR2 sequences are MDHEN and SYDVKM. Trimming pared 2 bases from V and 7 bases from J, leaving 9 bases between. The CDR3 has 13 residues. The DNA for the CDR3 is TGTGCCAGCAGTTTAGGGCAGGGGCAGCCCCAGCATTTT. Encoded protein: CASSLGQGQPQHF.

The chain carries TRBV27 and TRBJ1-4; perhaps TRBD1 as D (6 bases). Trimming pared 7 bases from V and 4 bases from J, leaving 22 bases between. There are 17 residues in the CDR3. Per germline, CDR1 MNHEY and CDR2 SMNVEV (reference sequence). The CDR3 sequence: CASTPFGVGGLNEKLFF. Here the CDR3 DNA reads TGTGCCAGCACCCCTTTTGGCGTGGGGGGCCTTAATGAAAAACTGTTTTTT.

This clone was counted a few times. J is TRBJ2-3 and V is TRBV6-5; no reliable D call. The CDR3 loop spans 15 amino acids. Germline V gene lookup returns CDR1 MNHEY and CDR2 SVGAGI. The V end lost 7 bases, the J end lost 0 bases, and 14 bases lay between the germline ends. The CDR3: CASKDGRYSTDTQYF. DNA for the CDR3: TGTGCCAGCAAGGATGGGCGGTATAGCACAGATACGCAGTATTTT.

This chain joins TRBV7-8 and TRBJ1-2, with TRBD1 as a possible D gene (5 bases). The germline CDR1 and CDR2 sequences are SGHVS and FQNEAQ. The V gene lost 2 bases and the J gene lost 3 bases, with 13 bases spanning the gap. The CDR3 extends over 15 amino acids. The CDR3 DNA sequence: TGTGCCAGCAGCTTACGAGGTGACAGCTACTATGGCTACACCTTC. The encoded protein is CASSLRGDSYYGYTF.

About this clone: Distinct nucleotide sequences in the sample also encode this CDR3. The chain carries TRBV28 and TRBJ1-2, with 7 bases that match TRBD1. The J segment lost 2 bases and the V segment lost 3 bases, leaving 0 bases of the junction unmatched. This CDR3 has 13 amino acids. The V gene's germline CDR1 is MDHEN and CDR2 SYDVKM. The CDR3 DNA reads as TGTGCCAGCAGTTTGACAGGGAACTATGGCTACACCTTC. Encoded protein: CASSLTGNYGYTF.

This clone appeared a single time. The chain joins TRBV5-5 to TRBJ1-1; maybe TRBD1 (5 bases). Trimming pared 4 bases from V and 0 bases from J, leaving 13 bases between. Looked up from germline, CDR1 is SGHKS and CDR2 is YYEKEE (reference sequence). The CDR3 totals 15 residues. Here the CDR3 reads CASSAYRYMNTEAFF. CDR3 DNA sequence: TGTGCCAGCAGCGCTTACAGGTACATGAACACTGAAGCTTTCTTT.

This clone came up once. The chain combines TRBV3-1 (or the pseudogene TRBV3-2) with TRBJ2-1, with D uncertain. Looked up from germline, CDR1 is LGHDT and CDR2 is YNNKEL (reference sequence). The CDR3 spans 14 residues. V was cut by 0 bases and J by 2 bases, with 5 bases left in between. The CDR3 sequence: CASSQDVPYNEQFF. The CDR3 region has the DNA TGTGCCAGCAGCCAAGATGTCCCCTACAATGAGCAGTTCTTC.

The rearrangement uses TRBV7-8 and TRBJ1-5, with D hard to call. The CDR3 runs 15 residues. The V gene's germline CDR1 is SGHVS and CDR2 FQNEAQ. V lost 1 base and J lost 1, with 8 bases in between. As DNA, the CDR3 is TGTGCCAGCAGCTTAGACCTATCCAGCAATCAGCCCCAGCATTTT. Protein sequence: CASSLDLSSNQPQHF.

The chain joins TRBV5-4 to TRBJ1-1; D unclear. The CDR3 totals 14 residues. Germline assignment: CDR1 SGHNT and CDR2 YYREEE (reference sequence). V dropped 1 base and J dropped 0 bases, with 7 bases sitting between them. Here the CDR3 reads CASSLLLMNTEAFF. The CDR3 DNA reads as TGTGCCAGCAGCTTGTTGCTCATGAACACTGAAGCTTTCTTT.

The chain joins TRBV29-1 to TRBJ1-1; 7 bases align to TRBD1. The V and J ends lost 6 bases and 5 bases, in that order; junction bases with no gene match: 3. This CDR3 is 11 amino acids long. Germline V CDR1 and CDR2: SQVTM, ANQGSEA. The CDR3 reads CSVDRRTEAFF. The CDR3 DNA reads TGCAGCGTGGACAGGAGGACTGAAGCTTTCTTT. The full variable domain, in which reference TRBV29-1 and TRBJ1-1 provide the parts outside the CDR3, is SAVISQKPSRDICQRGTSLTIQCQVDSQVTMMFWYRQQPGQSLTLIATANQGSEATYESGFVIDKFPISRPNLTFSTLTVSNMSPEDSSIYLCSVDRRTEAFFGQGTRLTVV.

In DNA form, the CDR3 reads TGTGCCATCACAACTAGCGGGATGGTTGGGGATGAGCAGTTCTTC. Translated: CAITTSGMVGDEQFF. The chain is built from TRBV10-3 and TRBJ2-1; TRBD2 agrees at 10 bases. This CDR3 contains 15 residues. The V gene end was trimmed by 7 bases and the J gene end by 8 bases; junction bases not matched to a gene: 11. CDR1 is ENHRY and CDR2 is SYGVKD in the germline V gene.

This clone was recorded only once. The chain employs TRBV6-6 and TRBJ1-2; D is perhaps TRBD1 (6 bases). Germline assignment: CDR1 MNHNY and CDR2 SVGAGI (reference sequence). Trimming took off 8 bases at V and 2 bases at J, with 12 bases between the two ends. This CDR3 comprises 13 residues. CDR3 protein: CASLSTGNYGYTF. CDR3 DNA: TGTGCCAGCCTCTCTACAGGGAACTATGGCTACACCTTC.

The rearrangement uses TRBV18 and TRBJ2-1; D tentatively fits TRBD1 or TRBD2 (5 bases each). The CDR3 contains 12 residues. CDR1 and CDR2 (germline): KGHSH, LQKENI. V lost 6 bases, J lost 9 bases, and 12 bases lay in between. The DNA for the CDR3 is TGTGCCAGCTCCCTCGGGGCGGCTGAGCAGTTCTTC. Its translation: CASSLGAAEQFF.

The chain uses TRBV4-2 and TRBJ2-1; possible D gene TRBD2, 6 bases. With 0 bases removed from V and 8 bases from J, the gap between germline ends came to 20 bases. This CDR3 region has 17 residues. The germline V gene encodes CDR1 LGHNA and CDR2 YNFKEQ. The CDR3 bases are TGTGCCAGCAGCCAAGATCGCGGGACCGAGGTTAGGCATGAGCAGTTCTTC. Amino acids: CASSQDRGTEVRHEQFF.

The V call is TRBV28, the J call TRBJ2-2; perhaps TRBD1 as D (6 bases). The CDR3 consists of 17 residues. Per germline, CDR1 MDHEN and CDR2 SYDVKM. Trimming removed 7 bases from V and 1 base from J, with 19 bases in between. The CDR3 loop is CASTLRLPGENTGELFF. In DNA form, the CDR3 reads TGTGCCAGCACCCTCCGGCTGCCAGGGGAGAACACCGGGGAGCTGTTTTTT.

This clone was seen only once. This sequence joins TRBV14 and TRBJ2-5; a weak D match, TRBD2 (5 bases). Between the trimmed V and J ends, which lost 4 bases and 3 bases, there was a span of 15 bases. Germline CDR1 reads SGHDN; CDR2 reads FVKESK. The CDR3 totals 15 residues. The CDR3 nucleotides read TGTGCCAGCAGCCCGCGGGTGGCAGCCGAAGAGACCCAGTACTTC. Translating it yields CASSPRVAAEETQYF. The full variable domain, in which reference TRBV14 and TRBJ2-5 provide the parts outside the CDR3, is EAGVTQFPSHSVIEKGQTVTLRCDPISGHDNLYWYRRVMGKEIKFLLHFVKESKQDESGMPNNRFLAERTGGTYSTLKVQPAELEDSGVYFCASSPRVAAEETQYFGPGTRLLVL.

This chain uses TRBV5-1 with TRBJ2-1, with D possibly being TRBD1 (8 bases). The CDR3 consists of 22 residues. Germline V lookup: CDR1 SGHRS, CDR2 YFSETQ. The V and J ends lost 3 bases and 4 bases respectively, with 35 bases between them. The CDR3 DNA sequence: TGCGCCAGCAGCTCCCCCGGGGGGCCCCGGGACAGGTGGGGTTGGGGTTACAATGAGCAGTTCTTC. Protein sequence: CASSSPGGPRDRWGWGYNEQFF. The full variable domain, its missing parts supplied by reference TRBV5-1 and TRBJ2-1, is KAGVTQTPRYLIKTRGQQVTLSCSPISGHRSVSWYQQTPGQGLQFLFEYFSETQRNKGNFPGRFSGRQFSNSRSEMNVSTLELGDSALYLCASSSPGGPRDRWGWGYNEQFFGPGTRLTVL.